This T cell receptor (beta chain) was captured in a study of neurological immune-mediated disorders. With 10-nucleotide random UMIs, 5'RACE was used to make the cDNA. MiXCR was run by TCRdb on the 5' RACE reads, yielding one entry per CDR3 protein. Here the sample spans roughly 25,000 distinct CDR3 sequences, about 6.3% being singletons. Trimming took 4 bases from V and 11 from J; bases not matched to a gene: 9. This CDR3 contains 13 residues. Germline V gene lookup returns CDR1 SGDLS and CDR2 YYNGEE. This clonotype was recorded at least ten times. The sequence came from a woman aged 40 to 50 in good health. The chain couples TRBV9 to TRBJ1-1; 9 bases line up with TRBD1. The specimen sequenced was PBMCs. CDR3 protein: CASSPPTGGSAFF. The CDR3 DNA follows: TGTGCCAGCAGCCCCCCCACAGGGGGCTCGGCTTTCTTT.